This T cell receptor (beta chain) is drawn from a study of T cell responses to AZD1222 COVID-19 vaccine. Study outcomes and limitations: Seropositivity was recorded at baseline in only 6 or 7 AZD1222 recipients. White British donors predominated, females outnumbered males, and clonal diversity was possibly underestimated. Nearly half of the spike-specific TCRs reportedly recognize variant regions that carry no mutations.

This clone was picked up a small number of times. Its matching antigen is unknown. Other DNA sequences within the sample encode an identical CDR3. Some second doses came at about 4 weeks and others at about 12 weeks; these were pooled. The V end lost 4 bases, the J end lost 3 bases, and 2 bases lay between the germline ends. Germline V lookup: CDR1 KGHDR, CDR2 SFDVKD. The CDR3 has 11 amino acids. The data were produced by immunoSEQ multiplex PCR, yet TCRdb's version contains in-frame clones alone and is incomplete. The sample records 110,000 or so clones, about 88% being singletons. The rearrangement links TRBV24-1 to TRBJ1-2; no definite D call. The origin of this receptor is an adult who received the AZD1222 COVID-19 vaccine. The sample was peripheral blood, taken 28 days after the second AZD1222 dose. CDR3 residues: CATSDYYGYTF. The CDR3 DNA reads TGTGCCACCAGTGACTACTATGGCTACACCTTC.